This is a list of T cell receptor beta chains from one sample in a study of cytomegalovirus exposure and HLA in healthy donors. The assay was immunoSEQ multiplex PCR, and TCRdb's table has in-frame clones only and misses some. The data hold 150,000 to 200,000 clones, with around 72% observed a single time. The sequenced sample consisted of PBMCs. These TCRs come from a woman in her thirties or forties in good health and CMV-seropositive. Both conserved end residues are trimmed from each CDR3.

v_call: TRBV6-4; cdr3_aa: ASSDSISGGYNEQF
v_call: TRBV9; cdr3_aa: ASSVGYDEQY
v_call: TRBV29-1; cdr3_aa: SVVIGSGQGDGYT
v_call: TRBV6-1; cdr3_aa: ASSEVGGYNSPLH
v_call: TRBV7-2; cdr3_aa: ASSLGSGLAGGSEF
v_call: TRBV15; cdr3_aa: ATGRPNTGELF
v_call: TRBV28; cdr3_aa: ASSFRGRTGGYT
v_call: TRBV19; cdr3_aa: ASSIGHLLGANVLT
v_call: TRBV7-8; cdr3_aa: ASSLIGGWNTGELF
v_call: TRBV29-1; cdr3_aa: SVLDREAF
v_call: TRBV7-9; cdr3_aa: SSSSIGLAGVDEQF
v_call: TRBV27; cdr3_aa: ASSPWAGGLHEQY
v_call: TRBV19; cdr3_aa: ASSTQGSGQPQH
v_call: TRBV27; cdr3_aa: ASSETSSPLLETQY
v_call: TRBV6-6; cdr3_aa: ATQGGRMNTEAF
v_call: TRBV7-9; cdr3_aa: ASSLEGAESGT
v_call: TRBV18; cdr3_aa: ASSPIGVDQPQH
v_call: TRBV7-2; cdr3_aa: ASSSQGARGNEQF
v_call: TRBV30; cdr3_aa: AWSGGPTGSRVIDTQY
v_call: TRBV20-1; cdr3_aa: SARRADTQY
v_call: TRBV19; cdr3_aa: ASSIDHSSGRNTGELF
v_call: TRBV29-1; cdr3_aa: SATGAGNTGELF
v_call: TRBV5-1; cdr3_aa: ASTGQMTNEQF
v_call: TRBV5-4; cdr3_aa: ASSFPGQRLSTDTQY
v_call: TRBV9; cdr3_aa: ASSAGGGSGYHEQY
v_call: TRBV9; cdr3_aa: ASSLATGTLAF
v_call: TRBV7-2; cdr3_aa: ASSLDRQGFTNSNQPQH
v_call: TRBV19; cdr3_aa: ASSIKVEGYEQY
v_call: TRBV9; cdr3_aa: ASSPPGGGNTIY
v_call: TRBV10-3; cdr3_aa: AIKSQGENQPQH
v_call: TRBV2; cdr3_aa: ASSSPTGNPNYGYT
v_call: TRBV5-4; cdr3_aa: ASSQTTSGGPYNEQF
v_call: TRBV7-9; cdr3_aa: ASRLWGVGTDTQY
v_call: TRBV9; cdr3_aa: ASSILGAGEETQY
v_call: TRBV15; cdr3_aa: ATSRALTVSFTEAF
v_call: TRBV29-1; cdr3_aa: SVMHGAEDGYT
v_call: TRBV19; cdr3_aa: ASNNPGQGHTEAF
v_call: TRBV7-8; cdr3_aa: ASSLTSSAETQY
v_call: TRBV2; cdr3_aa: ASSDAGGTTGELF
v_call: TRBV5-4; cdr3_aa: ASSLGGTSGTDTQY
v_call: TRBV29-1; cdr3_aa: SVPGQGTGELF
v_call: TRBV30; cdr3_aa: AWTSGSQETQY
v_call: TRBV5-1; cdr3_aa: ASSLDMGARDGYT
v_call: TRBV30; cdr3_aa: AWLKHRNTEAF
v_call: TRBV7-2; cdr3_aa: ASSTQPGQSVSGNTIY
v_call: TRBV10-3; cdr3_aa: AIRMTGVTGELF
v_call: TRBV6-5; cdr3_aa: ASSREFGTEAF
v_call: TRBV15; cdr3_aa: ATSRATGTGGNEQF
v_call: TRBV7-9; cdr3_aa: SSYDEGNEAF
v_call: TRBV19; cdr3_aa: ASSISDNSNQPQH
v_call: TRBV4-1; cdr3_aa: ASSQLDRDKNIQY
v_call: TRBV7-9; cdr3_aa: ASSGTAGTEASVQY
v_call: TRBV4-1; cdr3_aa: ASSQERLATGEAF
v_call: TRBV7-3; cdr3_aa: ASSLKQGQSQF
v_call: TRBV9; cdr3_aa: ASSGRQGGFGDTQY